The 5 T cell receptor beta chains below were found in one sample sequenced in a study of Ad26.COV2.S vaccination and SARS-CoV-2 variants. The repertoire was sequenced with immunoSEQ multiplex PCR; TCRdb's copy has only in-frame clones and lacks some. Of 350,000 to 500,000 clones listed, less than 95% were seen once; the top ten hold roughly 3.9%. Treatment noted: some 20 received Ad26.COV2.S at low or high dose, single or two shots; roughly 5 received placebo; per-sample allocation not given. Specimen acquisition occurred on day 63 following the initial vaccine or placebo injection. The input for sequencing was peripheral blood, taken in a trial of Ad26.COV2.S vaccine versus placebo. These receptors originate from a person aged 18-60 years who received the Ad26.COV2.S COVID-19 vaccine or a placebo.

This sequence joins TRBV25-1 and TRBJ2-2; the D gene could be TRBD1 or TRBD2 (5 bases each). This CDR3 is 14 amino acids long. V lost 4 bases and J lost 1, with 7 bases in between. The germline V gene has CDR1 MGHDK and CDR2 SYGVNS. CDR3 loop: CASSGGRNTGELFF. CDR3 nucleotides: TGTGCCAGCAGTGGGGGACGGAACACCGGGGAGCTGTTTTTT.

CDR3 in amino acids: CASSLPGQGNEQYF. The CDR3 coding sequence is TGTGCCAGCAGCTTGCCGGGACAGGGCAACGAGCAGTACTTC. V and J are TRBV5-6 and TRBJ2-7, with TRBD1 matching 9 bases. The CDR3 consists of 14 residues. The ends lost 1 base at V and 5 bases at J; junction bases unmatched: 4. CDR1 and CDR2 (germline): SGHDT, YYEEEE.

This clone came up once. The CDR3 DNA is TGTGCCAGCAACAGGTTTACCAGGTACAATGAGCAGTTCTTC. This encodes CASNRFTRYNEQFF. The chain has TRBV5-8 and TRBJ2-1; TRBD1 is a possible D gene (5 bases). Trimming stripped 6 bases from V and 4 bases from J, with 14 bases between. Germline lookup yields CDR1 SGHTS and CDR2 YDEGEE. The CDR3 runs 14 residues.

The V call is TRBV15, the J call TRBJ2-1, with TRBD2 matching over 7 bases. The CDR3 totals 17 residues. V lost 0 bases, J lost 9 bases, and 14 bases stayed unmatched. Germline loops: CDR1 LNHNV, CDR2 YYDKDF (reference sequence). The CDR3 coding sequence is TGTGCCACCAGCAGAGATTTGGGTGGCGGGAGAAACGGTGAGCAGTTCTTC. It translates to CATSRDLGGGRNGEQFF.

This chain connects TRBV28 to TRBJ1-6, with 7 bases identical to TRBD1. The V segment lost 6 bases and the J segment 0 bases; nucleotides outside the gene matches: 5. Germline V gives CDR1 MDHEN, CDR2 SYDVKM. There are 16 residues in the CDR3. Here the CDR3 reads CASRRDRSSYNSPLHF. The DNA of the CDR3 is TGTGCCAGCAGGCGGGACAGAAGCTCCTATAATTCACCCCTCCACTTT.